This T cell receptor beta chain was profiled in a study of regulatory T cells in long-lasting Graves disease. Study-wide results and caveats: Favored usage of TRBV28, TRBJ1-2 and TRBJ2-5 was recorded in persistent disease. Lower TCR diversity characterized persistent Graves' patients relative to newly diagnosed patients.

Combining iRepertoire HTBI primers with Arm-PCR of CDR3 regions, the authors built TCR beta libraries. TCRdb reprocessed the multiplex PCR reads with MiXCR, giving one entry per CDR3 protein. This table has roughly 430,000 distinct CDR3 sequences, 15% to 20% appearing once. This clonotype occurred a few times. The target antigen is unknown. This CDR3 is built from 13 residues. With 5 bases clipped from V and 3 bases from J, the junction kept 4 bases outside the gene matches. Germline CDR1 DFQATT, CDR2 SNEGSKA (reference sequence). Time point noted: newly diagnosed GD, antithyroid drugs for less than 3 months. Making the TCR library involved RNA that had been extracted from PBMCs. In each case, Graves' disease was diagnosed per American Thyroid Association guidelines. Another study also made use of these data, one on T cells in Graves' hyperthyroidism and ophthalmopathy.

The chain couples TRBV20-1 to TRBJ1-1; 9 nucleotides align to TRBD1. The sample here was peripheral blood mononuclear cells (PBMCs), taken at new diagnosis, from a patient treated with antithyroid drugs. The sequence was obtained from a woman aged 25 to 39 with Graves disease. DNA of the CDR3: TGCAGTGCTGGGGACAGGGAGGACACTGAAGCTTTCTTT. Translating gives CSAGDREDTEAFF.